This paragraph reports one TCR beta chain. Trimming took 4 bases from V and 6 from J, leaving 7 bases between them. Germline assignment: CDR1 SGDLS and CDR2 YYNGEE. The CDR3 consists of 11 residues. The protocol was immunoSEQ multiplex PCR, while the TCRdb copy is restricted to in-frame clones and leaves out a portion. Of approximately 590,000 clones listed, roughly 95% were seen once; the top ten hold about 0.11%. Naive CD8 cells comprised CD45RO-negative, CCR7-positively selected cells, excluding terminally differentiated effector memory CD45RA+ cells. The data are from a study of shared clonotypes between healthy human individuals.

The V call is TRBV9, the J call TRBJ1-1; D is undetermined. The receptor's source is a woman aged 25-40 years in good health. Material for sequencing was naive CD8+ T cells sorted from blood. The CDR3 DNA is TGTGCCAGCAGCTCAGGTCCTGAAGCTTTCTTT. This codes for CASSSGPEAFF.